The 13 T cell receptor beta chains listed next were all sequenced from one sample in a study of CD8+ T cells in alopecia areata. RNA, once extracted, was reverse transcribed into cDNA for use as the sequencing template. Here immunoSEQ multiplex PCR was the method, and the copy in TCRdb shows in-frame clones only, minus some. Here the sample spans more than 150,000 clones, over 50% being singletons. Sequenced material: CD4+ T cells sorted from blood, taken at week 0. All receptors come from a human donor with alopecia areata.

This rearrangement joins TRBV7-9 to TRBJ1-6; TRBD1 might be the D (5 bases). The length of the CDR3 is 13 residues. Germline V gene lookup returns CDR1 SEHNR and CDR2 FQNEAQ (reference sequence). V was cut by 5 bases and J by 9 bases, with 11 bases left in between. CDR3 in DNA: TGTGCCAGCAGCCAACAGGATCGTTCACCCCTCCACTTT. The encoded protein is CASSQQDRSPLHF.

The chain is built from TRBV29-1 and TRBJ2-7; tentatively, D is TRBD2 (6 bases). This CDR3 has 12 residues. Per germline, CDR1 SQVTM and CDR2 ANQGSEA. With 6 bases removed from V and 7 bases from J, the gap between germline ends came to 16 bases. The CDR3 sequence: CSVGGATREQYF. CDR3 nucleotides: TGCAGCGTCGGGGGTGCGACCCGGGAGCAGTACTTC.

V and J are TRBV2 and TRBJ1-6; D might be TRBD1 (5 bases). The V gene's germline CDR1 is SNHLY and CDR2 FYNNEI. Trimming cost V 7 bases and J 7 bases, with 17 bases left between them. The CDR3 extends over 15 amino acids. CDR3 nucleotides: TGTGCCAGCATCCTGGAGGGGAGCGAAAATTCACCCCTCCACTTT. Residues: CASILEGSENSPLHF.

This clone came up a few times. This chain links TRBV7-2 with TRBJ2-5; perhaps D is TRBD1 or TRBD2 (5 bases each). Germline values: CDR1 SGHTA, CDR2 FQGNSA. Trimming took off 1 base at V and 5 bases at J, with 14 bases between the two ends. The CDR3 runs 15 residues. The CDR3 reads CASSLVGTFGETQYF. Here the CDR3 DNA reads TGTGCCAGCAGCTTAGTTGGGACCTTCGGGGAGACCCAGTACTTC.

The chain recombines TRBV2 with TRBJ1-5; D unclear. The CDR3 runs 13 residues. Trimming shortened V by 8 bases and J by 4 bases, and 12 bases separated the two germline ends. Germline V gene sequence: CDR1 SNHLY, CDR2 FYNNEI. The CDR3 protein is CASGARENQPQHF. CDR3 DNA: TGTGCCAGCGGCGCCAGAGAAAATCAGCCCCAGCATTTT.

This rearrangement joins TRBV7-7 to TRBJ2-3; D possibly corresponds to TRBD2 (5 bases). Germline V CDR1 and CDR2: SSHAT, FNYEAQ (reference sequence). V dropped 5 bases and J dropped 0 bases, with 24 bases sitting between them. The CDR3 is 19 amino acids. CDR3 nucleotide sequence: TGTGCCAGCAGCCCCAACCCGTCTTGGACTCTACTCAGCACAGATACGCAGTATTTT. This codes for CASSPNPSWTLLSTDTQYF. Full variable domain (rest looked up from reference TRBV7-7 and TRBJ2-3): GAGVSQSPRYKVTKRGQDVTLRCDPISSHATLYWYQQALGQGPEFLTYFNYEAQPDKSGLPSDRFSAERPEGSISTLTIQRTEQRDSAMYRCASSPNPSWTLLSTDTQYFGPGTRLTVL.

Here the CDR3 DNA reads TGCAGTGCCCACTGGGGCACTGAAGCTTTCTTT. Amino acids: CSAHWGTEAFF. The V and J genes are TRBV20-1 and TRBJ1-1; D ambiguous. The CDR3 extends over 11 amino acids. V was shortened by 6 bases and J by 4 bases, with 9 bases between the two germline ends. Germline V gene sequence: CDR1 DFQATT, CDR2 SNEGSKA (reference sequence).

The V gene is TRBV4-1, the J gene TRBJ2-5; D perhaps matches TRBD2 (7 bases). The germline V gene encodes CDR1 MGHRA and CDR2 YSYEKL. The CDR3 runs to 17 residues. With 0 bases removed from V and 5 bases from J, the gap between germline ends came to 19 bases. This chain's CDR3 is CASSQDRVWGGLETQYF. As DNA, the CDR3 is TGCGCCAGCAGCCAAGATCGGGTCTGGGGGGGCCTTGAGACCCAGTACTTC.

V gene TRBV4-1 combines with J gene TRBJ1-2; TRBD1 is a possible D gene (5 bases). Germline V lookup: CDR1 MGHRA, CDR2 YSYEKL. This CDR3 has 15 residues. V was trimmed by 3 bases and J by 4 bases, leaving 15 bases between them. The CDR3 nucleotides read TGCGCCAGCAGCCATCCGGGACGGAGATTCTATGGCTACACCTTC. Its protein product is CASSHPGRRFYGYTF.

Only a few counts were recorded for this clone. The chain recombines TRBV27 with TRBJ1-6, with a weak D call TRBD1 (6 bases). Trimming removed 3 bases from V and 7 bases from J, with 7 bases in between. Germline V lookup: CDR1 MNHEY, CDR2 SMNVEV (reference sequence). The CDR3 runs to 13 residues. This CDR3 is CASSLQGNSPLHF. CDR3 nucleotides: TGTGCCAGCAGTTTGCAGGGGAATTCACCCCTCCACTTT.

Written as DNA, the CDR3 is TGCAGCGGAAGGAGCGGGGTATGGGATACGCAGTATTTT. The encoded protein is CSGRSGVWDTQYF. The chain couples TRBV29-1 to TRBJ2-3; 7 bases fit TRBD2. CDR3 length: 13 residues. Germline CDR1 and CDR2: SQVTM and ANQGSEA. J lost 6 bases, V lost 7 bases, and 10 bases had no gene match.

This chain connects TRBV5-1 to TRBJ2-5, with D tentatively TRBD1 (6 bases). This CDR3 comprises 14 residues. Germline-derived CDR1 and CDR2 are SGHRS and YFSETQ. Trimming cost V 4 bases and J 1 base, with 11 bases left between them. CDR3 sequence: CASSKQGFQETQYF. CDR3 sequence (DNA): TGCGCCAGCAGCAAACAGGGATTCCAAGAGACCCAGTACTTC.

V gene TRBV30 combines with J gene TRBJ2-5; the match to TRBD2 covers 13 bases. The CDR3 has 15 residues. CDR1 and CDR2 (germline): GTSNPN, SVGIG (reference sequence). The V and J ends lost 2 bases and 10 bases, in that order; junction bases with no gene match: 10. The CDR3 loop reads CAWSSGTSGAWSQYF. In nucleotides, the CDR3 is TGTGCCTGGAGTTCCGGGACTAGCGGGGCGTGGAGCCAGTACTTC.